The entry that follows covers one T cell receptor beta chain sequence. Its antigen is currently unknown. This CDR3 is 14 amino acids long. J was trimmed by 0 bases and V by 6 bases; bases with no gene match: 4. The germline V gene has CDR1 MDHEN and CDR2 SYDVKM. The sample originates from a study of T cells in localized non-small cell lung cancer. Study conclusions and caveats: Turning up in adjacent lung were a median roughly 59 of the top 100 tumor clones. In the blood, greater T cell density corresponded to longer overall survival. It remains possible that heterogeneity exists, since only one tumor region was sequenced.

The method was immunoSEQ multiplex PCR; TCRdb's version includes in-frame clones alone and lacks a portion of them. The sample lists about 91,000 clones, over 80% occurring once. V usage is TRBV28 and J usage is TRBJ1-1; TRBD1 matches 7 bases. Source: peripheral blood, taken before any cancer treatment. This receptor was identified in a man between 40 and 70 years old with stage I squamous cell lung carcinoma. CDR3 nucleotides: TGTGCCAGCAGACTGGGACAGATGAACACTGAAGCTTTCTTT. Amino acids: CASRLGQMNTEAFF.